Each of the 18 T cell receptor beta chains below was sequenced from the same sample in a study of regulatory T cells in long-lasting Graves disease (dated by TCRdb to the early 2020s). The intended sense of this specimen's time point label: persistent/refractory GD, antithyroid drugs over 5 years with positive TRAb. For both TCR sequencing and RNA sequencing, RNA was extracted from PBMCs in TRIzol. Receptor amplification or capture employed multiplex PCR. The instrument was an Illumina HiSeq 4000. CDR3 regions were amplified by Arm-PCR with iRepertoire HTBI primers to construct TCR beta libraries. Starting from the raw public reads, TCRdb applied fastp trimming at Q25, assembled clones with MiXCR and retained in-frame beta chains. Each entry is one CDR3 protein sequence, shown with its most common DNA and genes. Here the sample has some 370,000 distinct CDR3 sequences; approximately 25% occur a single time. The top ten clonotypes cover 25% to 35% of the sample.

The material was peripheral blood mononuclear cells (PBMCs), obtained when the disease was refractory, from a patient treated with antithyroid drugs. Receptors originate from a woman aged 40 to 50 with Graves disease. Donor details come from another sample of the same person, matched by shared clones.

This clonotype came up many times. V gene TRBV28 combines with J gene TRBJ2-7; D may be TRBD1 or TRBD2 (6 bases each). This CDR3 is built from 13 residues. V dropped 2 bases and J dropped 3 bases, with 8 bases sitting between them. Germline CDR1 and CDR2: MDHEN and SYDVKM. CDR3 sequence (DNA): TGTGCCAGCAGTTTAGGAGGGGGCTACGAGCAGTACTTC. As protein: CASSLGGGYEQYF.

The chain is built from TRBV2 and TRBJ1-5, with TRBD1 matching 8 bases. There are 14 residues in the CDR3. The germline gives CDR1 SNHLY, CDR2 FYNNEI. Unmatched junction bases numbered 11, after V lost 10 bases and J lost 6 bases. DNA for the CDR3: TGTGCCACCAAAGGACAGGGCTATTTTCAGCCCCAGCATTTT. It codes for CATKGQGYFQPQHF.

The chain combines TRBV30 with TRBJ2-5, with 14 positions matching TRBD2. Germline loops: CDR1 GTSNPN, CDR2 SVGIG (reference sequence). J lost 5 bases, V lost 6 bases, and 20 bases had no gene match. The CDR3 is 19 residues long. The CDR3 loop is CACLREGLAGGAQLETQYF. CDR3 in DNA: TGTGCCTGCTTAAGAGAAGGACTAGCGGGAGGCGCCCAATTGGAGACCCAGTACTTC.

Comment on this clonotype: Given a much more abundant clone one base away, this may be a read error. This chain links TRBV7-2 with TRBJ2-7, with D maybe TRBD2 (5 bases). Germline loops: CDR1 SGHTA, CDR2 FQGNSA. V lost 2 bases and J 3 bases, leaving 14 bases between the germline ends. CDR3 length: 15 amino acids. The CDR3 DNA reads TGTGCCAGCAGCTTACAACCCGACGGGGTCTACGAGCAGTACTTC. Encoded protein: CASSLQPDGVYEQYF.

This chain joins TRBV13 and TRBJ1-1; 9 bases match TRBD1. After removal of 6 bases from V and 7 bases from J, the junction contained 9 bases not matched to a gene. The CDR3 runs to 14 residues. In germline, CDR1 is PRHDT, CDR2 FYEKMQ (reference sequence). The CDR3 DNA sequence: TGTGCCAGCAGTCCGAACAGGGGGCTTTTTGAAGCTTTCTTT. As protein: CASSPNRGLFEAFF.

This clonotype has a handful of counts. The CDR3 bases are TGTGCCAGCAGTTTATACGGGGATATGGCAATCCACGAGCAGTACTTC. This gives the protein CASSLYGDMAIHEQYF. V is TRBV27 and J is TRBJ2-7, with TRBD2 as a possible D gene (5 bases). The CDR3 has 16 amino acids. In germline, CDR1 is MNHEY, CDR2 SMNVEV (reference sequence). V was clipped by 1 base and J by 5 bases, with 18 bases between them.

This clonotype was recorded once. The chain joins TRBV10-3 to TRBJ2-3, with D tentatively TRBD1 (5 bases). Trimming removed 10 bases from V and 2 bases from J, with 13 bases in between. Germline loops: CDR1 ENHRY, CDR2 SYGVKD. The CDR3 runs 13 residues. The CDR3 sequence: CATLDRNTDTQYF. The CDR3 bases are TGTGCCACCCTCGACAGAAACACAGATACGCAGTATTTT.

This clonotype was counted many times. The chain joins TRBV29-1 to TRBJ2-5; no reliable D call. Germline values: CDR1 SQVTM, CDR2 ANQGSEA. Deletions cut 5 bases from V and 4 bases from J, with 17 bases between. This CDR3 region has 14 residues. The CDR3: CSVLIVRSLETQYF. CDR3 sequence (DNA): TGCAGCGTTCTAATCGTCAGGAGTCTAGAGACCCAGTACTTC.

This clonotype came up many times. The chain combines TRBV2 with TRBJ2-2; no reliable D call. This CDR3 is 14 amino acids long. Germline lookup yields CDR1 SNHLY and CDR2 FYNNEI. Deletions cut 4 bases from V and 6 bases from J, with 12 bases between. This chain's CDR3 is CASSATLVPGELFF. The CDR3 DNA follows: TGTGCCAGCAGTGCCACATTAGTTCCCGGGGAGCTGTTTTTT.

The chain couples TRBV28 to TRBJ2-2, with D tentatively TRBD1 (5 bases). V was cut by 6 bases and J by 0 bases, with 8 bases left in between. Germline V gene data show CDR1 as MDHEN and CDR2 as SYDVKM. The CDR3 contains 14 residues. The CDR3 nucleotides are TGTGCCAGCAGGGGGCCCACGAACACCGGGGAGCTGTTTTTT. Translated: CASRGPTNTGELFF.

This clonotype was observed a handful of times. The chain employs TRBV20-1 and TRBJ2-7, with 7 bases aligning to TRBD1. J was trimmed by 2 bases and V by 0 bases; bases with no gene match: 10. CDR3 size: 16 residues. Germline V gene lookup returns CDR1 DFQATT and CDR2 SNEGSKA (reference sequence). The DNA of the CDR3 is TGCAGTGCTAGAGATATGGATTGGACAGGTACCTACGAGCAGTACTTC. Its translation: CSARDMDWTGTYEQYF.

There are many counts of this clonotype. The genes are TRBV20-1 and TRBJ1-5; unclear D gene. Trimming cost V 3 bases and J 0 bases, with 3 bases left between them. Germline V gene sequence: CDR1 DFQATT, CDR2 SNEGSKA (reference sequence). The CDR3 sequence is 12 residues long. The CDR3 reads CSASYSNQPQHF. In nucleotides, the CDR3 is TGCAGTGCTAGTTATAGCAATCAGCCCCAGCATTTT.

This chain uses TRBV4-1 with TRBJ2-3; D is tentatively TRBD1 or TRBD2 (5 bases each). CDR1 MGHRA and CDR2 YSYEKL come from the germline V gene. The CDR3 runs to 15 residues. The germline V and J ends were trimmed by 4 bases and 4 bases, with 15 bases remaining between them. In DNA form, the CDR3 reads TGCGCCAGCAGCCTGCTTCCGGGGACCGCAGATACGCAGTATTTT. Translation gives CASSLLPGTADTQYF.

This clonotype was seen at least ten times. The V gene is TRBV28, the J gene TRBJ2-7; D perhaps matches TRBD1 (5 bases). Per germline, CDR1 MDHEN and CDR2 SYDVKM. The V end lost 3 bases, the J end lost 0 bases, and 12 bases lay between the germline ends. CDR3 length: 15 amino acids. The CDR3 here is CASSFRGQSSYEQYF. The CDR3, as DNA: TGTGCCAGCAGTTTTAGGGGTCAGAGCTCCTACGAGCAGTACTTC.

This clonotype was seen a single time. The chain couples TRBV13 to TRBJ1-6, with TRBD1 as a possible D gene (5 bases). Germline loops: CDR1 PRHDT, CDR2 FYEKMQ (reference sequence). The CDR3 has 15 residues. V lost 3 bases to trimming and J lost 4 bases, with 10 bases between them. CDR3 sequence (DNA): TGTGCCAGCAGCTTCGGGGGAGATTATAATTCACCCCTCCACTTT. Translation gives CASSFGGDYNSPLHF.

This chain links TRBV5-5 with TRBJ2-7, with 10 bases lining up with TRBD1. Germline V CDR1 and CDR2: SGHKS, YYEKEE (reference sequence). With V trimmed by 4 bases and J by 6 bases, 13 bases remained unmatched. There are 16 residues in the CDR3. The CDR3 DNA sequence: TGTGCCAGCAGCCCTCGGGGAGGGACAGGGGTTTCCGAGCAGTACTTC. This gives the protein CASSPRGGTGVSEQYF.

The rearrangement links TRBV7-8 to TRBJ2-7; 10 bases align to TRBD1. V lost 5 bases, J lost 1 base, and 11 bases stayed unmatched. The CDR3 runs to 17 residues. Looked up from germline, CDR1 is SGHVS and CDR2 is FQNEAQ. The CDR3 here is CASSQTRSGQGSYEQYF. The CDR3 nucleotides read TGTGCCAGCAGCCAAACCAGGTCGGGACAGGGGTCCTACGAGCAGTACTTC.

This clonotype was counted only a few times. The chain combines TRBV28 with TRBJ1-5; a weak D match, TRBD1 (6 bases). V was clipped by 8 bases and J by 4 bases, with 15 bases between them. Germline V gives CDR1 MDHEN, CDR2 SYDVKM. The CDR3 is 14 residues long. Here the CDR3 DNA reads TGTGCCAGCTTAACCGGGACAAGGAATCAGCCCCAGCATTTT. This translates into CASLTGTRNQPQHF.